The next 9 T cell receptor beta chains were all read from a single sample in a study of OX40 agonist ivuxolimab in advanced cancers. Method: immunoSEQ multiplex PCR; TCRdb's copy keeps in-frame clones and lacks some. The sample lists tens of thousands of clones, about 90% occurring once. Sample: CD4+ or CD8+ T cells sorted from blood, taken in a trial of the OX40 agonist ivuxolimab. The receptor set was obtained from an adult with an advanced solid tumor such as melanoma, head and neck, liver or kidney cancer.

The chain is built from TRBV10-1 and TRBJ1-1; the match to TRBD1 covers 9 bases. In germline, CDR1 is WNHNN, CDR2 SYGVQD (reference sequence). V trimming: 0 bases; J trimming: 10 bases; junction bases outside the gene matches: 6. The CDR3 runs to 14 residues. The CDR3 region is CASSESGQGPRAFF. The CDR3 DNA reads as TGCGCCAGCAGTGAGTCGGGACAGGGACCGCGAGCTTTCTTT.

This clone has a single count. J is TRBJ1-5 and V is TRBV15; TRBD1 matches 8 bases. Germline lookup yields CDR1 LNHNV and CDR2 YYDKDF (reference sequence). V was pared by 5 bases and J by 4 bases, with 1 base of the junction left unmatched. The CDR3 consists of 13 residues. The chain's CDR3 is CATSGDRNQPQHF. CDR3 coding DNA: TGTGCCACCAGCGGGGACAGGAATCAGCCCCAGCATTTT.

The J gene is TRBJ1-1, the V gene TRBV6-5, with a possible D match to TRBD1 (6 bases). This CDR3 spans 15 amino acids. V lost 0 bases and J 0 bases, leaving 8 bases between the germline ends. Germline-derived CDR1 and CDR2 are MNHEY and SVGAGI. Written as DNA, the CDR3 is TGTGCCAGCAGTTACTCGGGACATCTGAACACTGAAGCTTTCTTT. Residues: CASSYSGHLNTEAFF.

This chain links TRBV11-2 with TRBJ2-5, with D perhaps TRBD1 (5 bases). Germline CDR1 SGHAT, CDR2 FQNNGV. The CDR3 covers 14 residues. Deletions cut 4 bases from V and 3 bases from J, with 12 bases between. This CDR3 is CASSSGAREETQYF. DNA of the CDR3: TGTGCCAGCAGCTCTGGGGCTAGGGAAGAGACCCAGTACTTC.

This chain uses TRBV20-1 with TRBJ2-3, with D uncertain. The CDR3 loop spans 11 amino acids. Germline V CDR1 and CDR2: DFQATT, SNEGSKA (reference sequence). Trimming removed 4 bases from V and 4 bases from J, with 6 bases in between. The CDR3 DNA sequence: TGCAGTGCTAAGGGCCCAGATACGCAGTATTTT. It specifies CSAKGPDTQYF.

V is TRBV29-1 and J is TRBJ2-1, with D perhaps matching TRBD2 (5 bases). Germline V gives CDR1 SQVTM, CDR2 ANQGSEA. Trimming left V 4 bases short and J 3 bases short, with 13 bases between. The CDR3 consists of 14 residues. The CDR3 protein is CSVVRGFDYNEQFF. CDR3 coding DNA: TGCAGCGTTGTCCGCGGGTTCGACTACAATGAGCAGTTCTTC.

The V and J genes are TRBV5-1 and TRBJ2-5; maybe TRBD1 (6 bases). The CDR3 length is 13 residues. Germline V gene lookup returns CDR1 SGHRS and CDR2 YFSETQ. V gave up 4 bases and J gave up 2 bases, with 9 bases separating them. The chain's CDR3 is CASSQGNQETQYF. For the CDR3, the DNA is TGCGCCAGCAGCCAGGGGAATCAAGAGACCCAGTACTTC.

V usage is TRBV19 and J usage is TRBJ1-5; unclear D gene. Germline CDR1 is LNHDA and CDR2 is SQIVND (reference sequence). The V gene lost 4 bases and the J gene lost 7 bases, with 14 bases spanning the gap. This CDR3 is built from 14 residues. This CDR3 is CASSTSRGSQPQHF. In DNA, the CDR3 is TGTGCCAGTAGTACTAGCCGGGGTAGCCAGCCCCAGCATTTT.

The rearrangement uses TRBV27 and TRBJ1-2; a possible D gene is TRBD1 (5 bases). The V end lost 4 bases, the J end lost 7 bases, and 13 bases lay between the germline ends. The CDR3 spans 13 residues. Germline V gives CDR1 MNHEY, CDR2 SMNVEV (reference sequence). The CDR3 nucleotides read TGTGCCAGCAGTTCTTGGCAGGGTGGTGGCTACACCTTC. As protein: CASSSWQGGGYTF.